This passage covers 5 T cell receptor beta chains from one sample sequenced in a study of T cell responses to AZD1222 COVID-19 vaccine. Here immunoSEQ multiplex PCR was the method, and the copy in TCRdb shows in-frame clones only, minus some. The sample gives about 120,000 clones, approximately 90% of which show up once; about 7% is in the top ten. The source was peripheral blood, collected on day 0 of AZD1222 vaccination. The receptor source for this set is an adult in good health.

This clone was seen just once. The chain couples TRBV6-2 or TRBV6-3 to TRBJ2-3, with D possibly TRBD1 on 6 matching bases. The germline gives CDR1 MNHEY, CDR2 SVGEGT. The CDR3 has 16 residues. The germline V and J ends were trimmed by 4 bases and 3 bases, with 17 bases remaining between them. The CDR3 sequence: CASSSSQGIGTDTQYF. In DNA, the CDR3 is TGTGCCAGCAGTTCCAGCCAGGGGATTGGTACAGATACGCAGTATTTT.

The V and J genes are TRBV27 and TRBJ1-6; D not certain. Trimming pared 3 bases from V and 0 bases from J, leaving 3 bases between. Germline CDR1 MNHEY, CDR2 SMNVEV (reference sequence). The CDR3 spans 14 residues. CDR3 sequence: CASSFSSYNSPLHF. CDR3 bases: TGTGCCAGCAGTTTCAGCTCCTATAATTCACCCCTCCACTTT.

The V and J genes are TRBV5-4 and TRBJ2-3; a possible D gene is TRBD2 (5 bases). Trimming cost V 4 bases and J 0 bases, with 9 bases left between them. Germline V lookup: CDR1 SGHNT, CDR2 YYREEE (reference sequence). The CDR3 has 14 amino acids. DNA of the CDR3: TGTGCCAGCAGCGTCCGGGGTAGCACAGATACGCAGTATTTT. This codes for CASSVRGSTDTQYF.

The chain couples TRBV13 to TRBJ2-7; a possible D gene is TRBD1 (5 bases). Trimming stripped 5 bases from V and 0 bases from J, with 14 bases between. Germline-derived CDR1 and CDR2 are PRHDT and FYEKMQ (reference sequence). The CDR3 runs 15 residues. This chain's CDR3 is CASSLATGFSYEQYF. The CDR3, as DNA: TGTGCCAGCAGCCTCGCCACAGGCTTCTCCTACGAGCAGTACTTC.

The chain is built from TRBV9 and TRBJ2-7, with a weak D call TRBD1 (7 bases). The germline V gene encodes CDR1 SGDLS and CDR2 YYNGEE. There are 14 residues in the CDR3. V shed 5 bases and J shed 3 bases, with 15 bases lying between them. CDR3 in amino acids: CASSLGGGFYEQYF. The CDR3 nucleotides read TGTGCCAGCAGTTTAGGAGGGGGCTTCTACGAGCAGTACTTC.